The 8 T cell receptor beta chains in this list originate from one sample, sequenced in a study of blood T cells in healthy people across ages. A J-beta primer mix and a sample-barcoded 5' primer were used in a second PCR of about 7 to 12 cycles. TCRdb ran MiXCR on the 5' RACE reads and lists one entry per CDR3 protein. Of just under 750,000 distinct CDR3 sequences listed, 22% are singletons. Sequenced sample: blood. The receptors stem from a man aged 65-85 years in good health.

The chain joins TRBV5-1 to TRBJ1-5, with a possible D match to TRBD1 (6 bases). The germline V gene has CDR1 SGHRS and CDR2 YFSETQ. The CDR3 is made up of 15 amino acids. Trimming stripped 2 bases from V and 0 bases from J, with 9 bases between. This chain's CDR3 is CASSLQGHSNQPQHF. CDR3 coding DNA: TGCGCCAGCAGCTTACAGGGACATAGCAATCAGCCCCAGCATTTT.

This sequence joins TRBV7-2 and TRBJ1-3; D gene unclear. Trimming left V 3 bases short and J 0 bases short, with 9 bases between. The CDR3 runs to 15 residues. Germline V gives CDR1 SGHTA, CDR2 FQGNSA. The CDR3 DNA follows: TGTGCCAGCAGCTTTTCAGCCGTCTCTGGAAACACCATATATTTT. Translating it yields CASSFSAVSGNTIYF.

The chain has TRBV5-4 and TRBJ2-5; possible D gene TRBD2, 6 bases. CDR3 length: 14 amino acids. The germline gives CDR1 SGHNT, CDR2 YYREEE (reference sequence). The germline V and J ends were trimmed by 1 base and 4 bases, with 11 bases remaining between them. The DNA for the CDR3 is TGTGCCAGCAGCTTGAGGAGGGAAGGAGAGACCCAGTACTTC. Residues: CASSLRREGETQYF. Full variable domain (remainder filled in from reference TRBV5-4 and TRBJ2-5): ETGVTQSPTHLIKTRGQQVTLRCSSQSGHNTVSWYQQALGQGPQFIFQYYREEENGRGNFPPRFSGLQFPNYSSELNVNALELDDSALYLCASSLRREGETQYFGPGTRLLVL.

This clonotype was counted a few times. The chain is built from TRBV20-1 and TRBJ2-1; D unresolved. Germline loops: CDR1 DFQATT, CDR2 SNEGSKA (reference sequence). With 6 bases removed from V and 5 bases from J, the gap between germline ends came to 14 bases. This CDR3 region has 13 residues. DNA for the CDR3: TGCAGTGCCCCGAGGCAGGCGAACAATGAGCAGTTCTTC. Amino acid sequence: CSAPRQANNEQFF.

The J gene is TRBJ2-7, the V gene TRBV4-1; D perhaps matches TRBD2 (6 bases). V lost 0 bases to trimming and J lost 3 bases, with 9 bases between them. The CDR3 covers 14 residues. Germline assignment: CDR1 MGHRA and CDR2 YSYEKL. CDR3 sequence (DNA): TGCGCCAGCAGCCAAGATCCGGGGGTCTACGAGCAGTACTTC. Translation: CASSQDPGVYEQYF.

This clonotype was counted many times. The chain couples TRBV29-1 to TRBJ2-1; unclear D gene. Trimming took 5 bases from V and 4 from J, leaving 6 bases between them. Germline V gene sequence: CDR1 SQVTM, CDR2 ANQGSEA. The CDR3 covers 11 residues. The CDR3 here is CSVYIYNEQFF. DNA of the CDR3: TGCAGCGTTTACATATACAATGAGCAGTTCTTC.

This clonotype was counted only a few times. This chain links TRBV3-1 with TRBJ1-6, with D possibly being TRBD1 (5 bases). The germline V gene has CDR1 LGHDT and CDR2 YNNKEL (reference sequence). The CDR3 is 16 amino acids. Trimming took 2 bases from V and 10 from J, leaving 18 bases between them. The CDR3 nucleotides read TGTGCCAGCAGCCAATCTGTGGCCACTCAGGGCTCACCCCTCCACTTT. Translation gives CASSQSVATQGSPLHF.

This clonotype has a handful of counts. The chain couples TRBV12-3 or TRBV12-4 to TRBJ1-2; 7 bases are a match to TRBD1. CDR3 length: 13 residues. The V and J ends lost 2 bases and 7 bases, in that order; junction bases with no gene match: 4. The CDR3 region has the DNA TGTGCCAGCAGTTTAACAGGGGTCGCTGGCTACACCTTC. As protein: CASSLTGVAGYTF.